This T cell receptor beta chain stems from a study of blood T cell repertoires in COVID-19. About the research overall: Specimens from acute and convalescent COVID-19 originated in the United States, Italy and Spain.

The CDR3 contains 14 residues. The V gene's germline CDR1 is SEHNR and CDR2 FQNEAQ (reference sequence). V lost 5 bases and J lost 5; bases outside the gene matches: 6. Participants, roughly 18 to 100 years old, spanned under 30 US areas. Individuals in the exposed group had encountered a COVID-19 case within 2 weeks preceding study entry. How the authors handled the data: Amplifying reference gene primers gave estimates of nucleated cell counts. Here immunoSEQ multiplex PCR was the method, and the copy in TCRdb shows in-frame clones only, minus some. V and J calls and clone size follow that table, whereas D and trimming were derived from the DNA. The sample yields about 430,000 clones, roughly 88% seen once.

This rearrangement joins TRBV7-9 to TRBJ2-5; 9 nucleotides match TRBD1. The clonotype was recovered from a woman younger than 30 who had been exposed to COVID-19. The sequenced sample was PBMCs or T cells enriched from blood (not recorded which). The CDR3 region is CASSAGQGGETQYF. CDR3 nucleotide sequence: TGTGCCAGCAGCGCGGGACAGGGAGGGGAGACCCAGTACTTC.